Described below is a single T cell receptor (beta chain) sequence and its context. Antigen: not known. The data were obtained in a study of CXCR3-negative and CXCR3-positive naive CD8 T cells. Overall study context: Summed over all libraries, TRB reads came to 110 million to 150 million, with about 1.5 +/- 0.3 million per library.

Carrying UMI labels, the TRB cDNA libraries were prepared through 5' RACE. TCRdb reprocessed the 5' RACE reads and keeps a single row for each CDR3 protein, giving no DNA. The specimen's table records thousands of distinct CDR3 sequences. Study observations and caveats: Naive CXCR3-positive and CXCR3-negative cells shared TRBV-TRBJ usage; memory cells diverged. Relative to memory CD8+ cells, whose diversity was much lower, both naive subsets had comparably high diversity. Naive cells with CXCR3 showed TRB CDR3s that were more hydrophobic than those in CXCR3-negative naive cells.

The CDR3 spans 13 residues. The germline V gene encodes CDR1 SGHNT and CDR2 YYREEE (reference sequence). The sequenced material came from naive CXCR3- CD8+ T cells from blood. Subset noted: CD45RO-CCR7+CD27+CD95- naive CD8+ T cells lacking CXCR3 (TNR3-). This chain uses TRBV5-4 with TRBJ1-2. This receptor was obtained from a human donor in good health. Some clones in this sample may be carry-over from other donors' samples. The CDR3 is CASSLLVAEGYTF. The full variable domain, with the rest looked up from reference TRBV5-4 and TRBJ1-2, is ETGVTQSPTHLIKTRGQQVTLRCSSQSGHNTVSWYQQALGQGPQFIFQYYREEENGRGNFPPRFSGLQFPNYSSELNVNALELDDSALYLCASSLLVAEGYTFGSGTRLTVV.